The 8 T cell receptor beta chains in this list originate from one sample, sequenced in a study of circulating and synovial CD4+ cells in juvenile arthritis. Profiled with immunoSEQ multiplex PCR; TCRdb holds only in-frame clones, not every one. This sample has 30,000 to 40,000 clones, with around 96% found just once. Sequencing input: CD4+ T cells from blood. Receptors were obtained from a human donor with juvenile idiopathic arthritis.

This clone was found once. The V call is TRBV6-1, the J call TRBJ2-4; D is unresolved. The ends were cut back, 4 bases at V and 0 bases at J, with 10 bases in the middle. The V gene's germline CDR1 is MNHNS and CDR2 SASEGT. This CDR3 region has 15 residues. CDR3 protein: CASSGSPLAKNIQYF. CDR3 bases: TGTGCCAGCAGTGGTTCTCCGTTAGCCAAAAACATTCAGTACTTC.

This clone was picked up one time. The rearrangement links TRBV7-2 to TRBJ1-5; D unresolved. Trimming stripped 4 bases from V and 3 bases from J, with 13 bases between. CDR3 size: 15 residues. Germline assignment: CDR1 SGHTA and CDR2 FQGNSA. CDR3 DNA: TGTGCCAGCAGCTCCCGGGATTTCGACAATCAGCCCCAGCATTTT. Residues: CASSSRDFDNQPQHF.

This clone was observed once. This rearrangement joins TRBV30 to TRBJ2-1; 8 nucleotides align to TRBD2. Germline V CDR1 and CDR2: GTSNPN, SVGIG (reference sequence). With V trimmed by 2 bases and J by 5 bases, 8 bases remained unmatched. This CDR3 comprises 15 residues. The CDR3: CAWSIERGFNNEQFF. CDR3 coding DNA: TGTGCCTGGAGTATTGAGCGGGGGTTCAACAATGAGCAGTTCTTC.

The chain has TRBV9 and TRBJ1-2; perhaps TRBD1 as D (5 bases). The germline V gene has CDR1 SGDLS and CDR2 YYNGEE. The CDR3 length is 15 residues. With 0 bases removed from V and 2 bases from J, the gap between germline ends came to 11 bases. This CDR3 reads CASSVAGAPNYGYTF. CDR3 DNA sequence: TGTGCCAGCAGCGTAGCTGGGGCCCCAAACTATGGCTACACCTTC. Full variable domain (remainder filled in from reference TRBV9 and TRBJ1-2): DSGVTQTPKHLITATGQRVTLRCSPRSGDLSVYWYQQSLDQGLQFLIQYYNGEERAKGNILERFSAQQFPDLHSELNLSSLELGDSALYFCASSVAGAPNYGYTFGSGTRLTVV.

This clone was counted once. The chain links TRBV13 to TRBJ2-2, with 14 bases lining up with TRBD2. This CDR3 has 15 amino acids. The germline V gene encodes CDR1 PRHDT and CDR2 FYEKMQ (reference sequence). V trimming: 7 bases; J trimming: 6 bases; junction bases outside the gene matches: 4. CDR3 residues: CASTRLAGGPGELFF. In nucleotides, the CDR3 is TGTGCCAGCACCCGACTAGCGGGGGGGCCCGGGGAGCTGTTTTTT.

The chain employs TRBV11-2 and TRBJ2-4, with a possible D match to TRBD2 (6 bases). Trimming took 3 bases from V and 6 from J, leaving 9 bases between them. Germline V gene sequence: CDR1 SGHAT, CDR2 FQNNGV. This CDR3 is built from 13 residues. CDR3 loop: CASSLGEANIQYF. The CDR3 coding sequence is TGTGCCAGCAGCTTGGGGGAGGCAAACATTCAGTACTTC.

The chain recombines TRBV10-3 with TRBJ1-2; maybe TRBD1 (6 bases). Germline values: CDR1 ENHRY, CDR2 SYGVKD. Trimming removed 0 bases at V and 3 bases at J, with 11 bases between. The CDR3 spans 15 residues. The CDR3, as DNA: TGTGCCATCAGTGAGTCGGGCAGGGGCGACTATGGCTACACCTTC. This translates into CAISESGRGDYGYTF.

The chain links TRBV5-1 to TRBJ1-2; D might be TRBD1 (5 bases). Per the germline V gene, CDR1 is SGHRS and CDR2 is YFSETQ. Trimming shortened V by 0 bases and J by 2 bases, and 11 bases separated the two germline ends. This CDR3 is 15 amino acids long. The CDR3, as DNA: TGCGCCAGCAGCTTGGGTTCGACAGCCAACTATGGCTACACCTTC. Translating gives CASSLGSTANYGYTF.